A selection of T cell receptor beta chains follows, all from one sample in a study of OX40 agonist ivuxolimab in advanced cancers. Produced via immunoSEQ multiplex PCR; TCRdb's table is partial and in-frame only. The data contain about 43,000 clones, around 86% of them singletons. Here the sequenced sample was CD4+ or CD8+ T cells sorted from blood, taken in a trial of the OX40 agonist ivuxolimab. These receptors originate from an adult with an advanced solid tumor such as melanoma, head and neck, liver or kidney cancer. The CDR3 runs from the conserved cysteine through the conserved F or W. The D gene is left open where the match is weak. Clone sizes are given selectively: once, few, many, or a class where the clone is expanded.

D gene: .; V gene: TRBV6-1; clone size: .; J gene: TRBJ1-2; CDR3 DNA: TGTGCCAGCACTATAACGGGGTATGGCTACACCTTC; CDR3 protein: CASTITGYGYTF
D gene: .; V gene: TRBV9; clone size: .; J gene: TRBJ1-2; CDR3 DNA: TGTGCCAGCAGCGCCACTTCGGGGGCGAACTATGGCTACACCTTC; CDR3 protein: CASSATSGANYGYTF
D gene: TRBD2; V gene: TRBV18; clone size: .; J gene: TRBJ2-3; CDR3 DNA: TGTGCCAGCTCACCTATAGCGGGAGGGCCCCCAGATACGCAGTATTTT; CDR3 protein: CASSPIAGGPPDTQYF
D gene: .; V gene: TRBV6-1; clone size: .; J gene: TRBJ1-5; CDR3 DNA: TGTGCCAGCAGTGAAAGGTCAGGGACTCAGCCCCAGCATTTT; CDR3 protein: CASSERSGTQPQHF
D gene: TRBD1; V gene: TRBV27; clone size: .; J gene: TRBJ2-7; CDR3 DNA: TGTGCCAGCAGTTTGACAGGGTACCACGAGCAGTACTTC; CDR3 protein: CASSLTGYHEQYF
D gene: TRBD2; V gene: TRBV29-1; clone size: once; J gene: TRBJ2-1; CDR3 DNA: TGCAGCGTTGAAGGCGGGAGCTCCTACAATGAGCAGTTCTTC; CDR3 protein: CSVEGGSSYNEQFF
D gene: TRBD1; V gene: TRBV4-1; clone size: .; J gene: TRBJ2-5; CDR3 DNA: TGCGCCAGCAGCCAATTTACAGGGGACGAGACCCAGTACTTC; CDR3 protein: CASSQFTGDETQYF
D gene: .; V gene: TRBV7-8; clone size: .; J gene: TRBJ2-7; CDR3 DNA: TGTGCCAGCAGCGAAGGGGCCAACGAGCAGTACTTC; CDR3 protein: CASSEGANEQYF
D gene: .; V gene: TRBV5-5; clone size: .; J gene: TRBJ1-5; CDR3 DNA: TGTGCCAGCAGCTTGGACGGCGGGTGGTCCAATCAGCCCCAGCATTTT; CDR3 protein: CASSLDGGWSNQPQHF
D gene: TRBD2; V gene: TRBV13; clone size: .; J gene: TRBJ2-1; CDR3 DNA: TGTGCCAGCAGCACAAGCAGCGGGAGCTCCTACAATGAGCAGTTCTTC; CDR3 protein: CASSTSSGSSYNEQFF
D gene: TRBD2; V gene: TRBV30; clone size: .; J gene: TRBJ2-1; CDR3 DNA: TGTGCCTCGGGACTAGCGGAATACAATGAGCAGTTCTTC; CDR3 protein: CASGLAEYNEQFF
D gene: .; V gene: TRBV7-8; clone size: .; J gene: TRBJ2-5; CDR3 DNA: TGTGCCAGCAGCTGGGGGAGAGAGGAGTACTTC; CDR3 protein: CASSWGREEYF
D gene: .; V gene: TRBV2; clone size: .; J gene: TRBJ2-7; CDR3 DNA: TGTGCCAGCAGTGATTACGGCTACTACGAGCAGTACTTC; CDR3 protein: CASSDYGYYEQYF
D gene: TRBD2; V gene: TRBV19; clone size: .; J gene: TRBJ2-1; CDR3 DNA: TGTGCCAGTAGTATAGATGTCACTAGCGGGAGTCTCAATGAGCAGTTCTTC; CDR3 protein: CASSIDVTSGSLNEQFF
D gene: .; V gene: TRBV27; clone size: .; J gene: TRBJ1-2; CDR3 DNA: TGTGCCAGCAGTTTAGATTGGAGGCGCAACTATGGCTACACCTTC; CDR3 protein: CASSLDWRRNYGYTF
D gene: TRBD1; V gene: TRBV5-1; clone size: .; J gene: TRBJ2-3; CDR3 DNA: TGCGCCAGCAGCCAAGGGACAGGGGATTGGTCAGATACGCAGTATTTT; CDR3 protein: CASSQGTGDWSDTQYF
D gene: .; V gene: TRBV7-9; clone size: .; J gene: TRBJ1-6; CDR3 DNA: TGTGCCAGCAGCTCTTCAGATGCGAGCTTGATAAATAATTCACCCCTCCACTTT; CDR3 protein: CASSSSDASLINNSPLHF
D gene: TRBD2; V gene: TRBV19; clone size: once; J gene: TRBJ2-1; CDR3 DNA: TGTGCCAGTAGTACCTCTAGCGGGGGATACAATGAGCAGTTCTTC; CDR3 protein: CASSTSSGGYNEQFF
D gene: .; V gene: TRBV7-3; clone size: .; J gene: TRBJ1-5; CDR3 DNA: TGTGCCAGCAGCCTGCTTGGAAGACCCCAGCATTTT; CDR3 protein: CASSLLGRPQHF
D gene: .; V gene: TRBV2; clone size: .; J gene: TRBJ2-7; CDR3 DNA: TGTGCCAGCAGTGATAGCGGAACCTACGAGCAGTACTTC; CDR3 protein: CASSDSGTYEQYF
D gene: TRBD1; V gene: TRBV7-2; clone size: .; J gene: TRBJ1-1; CDR3 DNA: TGTGCCAGCAGCTTACACGACAGGGAGGTTACTGAAGCTTTCTTT; CDR3 protein: CASSLHDREVTEAFF
D gene: .; V gene: TRBV7-9; clone size: .; J gene: TRBJ1-1; CDR3 DNA: TGTGCCAGCAGGTATCCGGACATGAACACTGAAGCTTTCTTT; CDR3 protein: CASRYPDMNTEAFF
D gene: TRBD1; V gene: TRBV27; clone size: .; J gene: TRBJ1-2; CDR3 DNA: TGTGCCAGCAGTTTAGGGACAGGGGGCTTTAACTATGGCTACACCTTC; CDR3 protein: CASSLGTGGFNYGYTF
D gene: .; V gene: TRBV19; clone size: .; J gene: TRBJ2-5; CDR3 DNA: TGTGCCAGTAGTATCCTTTTGGGTGTCCAAGAGACCCAGTACTTC; CDR3 protein: CASSILLGVQETQYF